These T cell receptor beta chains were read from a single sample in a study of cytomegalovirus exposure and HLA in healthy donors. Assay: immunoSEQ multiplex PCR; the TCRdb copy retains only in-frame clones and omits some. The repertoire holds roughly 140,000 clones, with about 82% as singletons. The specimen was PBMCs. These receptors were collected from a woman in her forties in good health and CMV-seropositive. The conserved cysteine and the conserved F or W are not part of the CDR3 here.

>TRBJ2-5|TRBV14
ASSQVGGGETQY
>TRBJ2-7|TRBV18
ASSPEGSYEQY
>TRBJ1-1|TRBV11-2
ASSLMGREGNTEAF
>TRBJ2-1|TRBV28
AAGRGRGQF
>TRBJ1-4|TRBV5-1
ASSPEHAGELF
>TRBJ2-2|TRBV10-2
ASSGVFGTVNTGELF
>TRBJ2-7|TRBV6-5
ASRQGAGSYEQY
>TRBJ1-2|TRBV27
ASSFSGNGGYT
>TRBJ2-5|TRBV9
ASSVDEGMWETQY
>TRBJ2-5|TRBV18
ASSPRTGETQY
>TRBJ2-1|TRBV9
ASSVAASGNNEQF
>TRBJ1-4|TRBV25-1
ASSANEKLF
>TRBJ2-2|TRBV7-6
ASSYTQGTGELF
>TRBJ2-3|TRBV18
ASSPPIGGQDTQY
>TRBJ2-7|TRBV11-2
ASSPAIAGLYEQY
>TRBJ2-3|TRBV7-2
ASSLGGPTDTQY